The 6 T cell receptor beta chains in this list originate from one sample, sequenced in a study of response to subunit inactivated influenza vaccine. TCRdb ran MiXCR on the RT-PCR reads and lists one entry per CDR3 protein. The sample has about half a million distinct CDR3 sequences; 25% are singletons. The sample was CD4+ T cells sorted from PBMCs, taken 5 to 6 days after vaccination. These receptors were obtained from a man aged 45-65 years who received an inactivated influenza vaccine.

This clonotype has more than one count but fewer than ten. This chain uses TRBV4-3 with TRBJ2-1, with TRBD2 matching over 8 bases. Germline trimming cut 0 bases from V and 7 bases from J; bases unmatched to any gene: 8. Looked up from germline, CDR1 is LGHNA and CDR2 is YSLEER. The CDR3 loop spans 16 amino acids. Here the CDR3 DNA reads TGCGCCAGCAGCCAAGATCTAAGCAGCGGGAGAAATGAGCAGTTCTTC. This codes for CASSQDLSSGRNEQFF.

The chain couples TRBV6-5 to TRBJ1-1; 7 nucleotides line up with TRBD1. Germline loops: CDR1 MNHEY, CDR2 SVGAGI. The CDR3 covers 16 residues. Trimming cost V 4 bases and J 2 bases; bases outside gene matches: 10. In DNA, the CDR3 is TGTGCCAGCAGTTCCCAACAGGGGAGGGGTAACACTGAAGCTTTCTTT. Its translation: CASSSQQGRGNTEAFF.

This clonotype has more than one count but fewer than ten. The genes are TRBV20-1 and TRBJ2-7; D is unclear. This CDR3 comprises 12 residues. Germline CDR1 is DFQATT and CDR2 is SNEGSKA (reference sequence). V lost 3 bases to trimming and J lost 2 bases, with 8 bases between them. CDR3 sequence: CSASGRAYEQYF. CDR3 in DNA: TGCAGTGCTAGTGGCAGAGCCTACGAGCAGTACTTC.

V usage is TRBV20-1 and J usage is TRBJ2-4, with 9 positions matching TRBD2. Trimming removed 1 base from V and 15 bases from J; junction bases left unmatched: 13. This CDR3 comprises 14 residues. Germline V gives CDR1 DFQATT, CDR2 SNEGSKA (reference sequence). The CDR3 nucleotides are TGCAGTGCTAGAGCCGAGGGACGGGGGACTAGCCTGTACTTC. This encodes CSARAEGRGTSLYF.

V is TRBV9 and J is TRBJ2-2, with 9 positions matching TRBD2. With 3 bases clipped from V and 5 bases from J, the junction kept 8 bases outside the gene matches. Germline CDR1 SGDLS, CDR2 YYNGEE. The CDR3 totals 16 residues. The CDR3 sequence is CASSALLAGGTGELFF. The CDR3 DNA is TGTGCCAGCAGCGCTCTACTAGCGGGCGGAACCGGGGAGCTGTTTTTT.

The chain recombines TRBV6-2 or TRBV6-3 with TRBJ1-1, with D possibly TRBD1 on 6 matching bases. Germline CDR1 is MNHEY and CDR2 is SVGEGT. V lost 2 bases and J 0 bases, leaving 10 bases between the germline ends. The CDR3 covers 15 residues. The DNA of the CDR3 is TGTGCCAGCAGTTACACCGGGGGCATGAACACTGAAGCTTTCTTT. This sequence encodes CASSYTGGMNTEAFF.